This T cell receptor (beta chain) comes out of a study of T-cell reconstitution after alpha-beta-depleted transplantation in children. The CDR3 loop spans 12 amino acids. The germline V and J ends were trimmed by 4 bases and 0 bases, with 3 bases remaining between them. In germline, CDR1 is SGHKS, CDR2 YYEKEE (reference sequence). A library of TCRbeta sequences, prepared with unique molecular identifiers, was generated. One entry per CDR3 protein, called by TCRdb with MiXCR from the PCR reads. The sample holds approximately 83,000 distinct CDR3 sequences; 10% to 15% are singletons and the top ten take approximately 15%. The table lists this clonotype with many counts.

The origin of this receptor is a human donor who donated a stem cell graft to a child with inherited bone marrow failure. This material consisted of PBMCs from the stem cell graft donor, taken from the stem cell graft. V usage is TRBV5-5 and J usage is TRBJ2-3, with D unclear. The CDR3 region has the DNA TGTGCCAGCAGCATAAGCACAGATACGCAGTATTTT. It translates to CASSISTDTQYF.